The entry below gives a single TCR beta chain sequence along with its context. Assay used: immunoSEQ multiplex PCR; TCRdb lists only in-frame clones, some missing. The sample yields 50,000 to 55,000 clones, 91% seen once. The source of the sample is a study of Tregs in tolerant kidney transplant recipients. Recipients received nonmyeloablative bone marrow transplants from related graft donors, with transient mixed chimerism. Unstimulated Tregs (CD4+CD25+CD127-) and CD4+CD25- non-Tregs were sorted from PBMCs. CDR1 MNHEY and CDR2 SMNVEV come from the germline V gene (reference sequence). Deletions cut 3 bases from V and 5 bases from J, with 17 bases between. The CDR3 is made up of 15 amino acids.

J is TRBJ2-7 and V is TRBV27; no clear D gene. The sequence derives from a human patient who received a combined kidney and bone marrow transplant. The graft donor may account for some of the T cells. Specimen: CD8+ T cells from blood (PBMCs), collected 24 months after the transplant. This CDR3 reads CASSLWLAAPNEQYF. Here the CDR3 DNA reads TGTGCCAGCAGTTTGTGGTTAGCTGCACCTAACGAGCAGTACTTC.